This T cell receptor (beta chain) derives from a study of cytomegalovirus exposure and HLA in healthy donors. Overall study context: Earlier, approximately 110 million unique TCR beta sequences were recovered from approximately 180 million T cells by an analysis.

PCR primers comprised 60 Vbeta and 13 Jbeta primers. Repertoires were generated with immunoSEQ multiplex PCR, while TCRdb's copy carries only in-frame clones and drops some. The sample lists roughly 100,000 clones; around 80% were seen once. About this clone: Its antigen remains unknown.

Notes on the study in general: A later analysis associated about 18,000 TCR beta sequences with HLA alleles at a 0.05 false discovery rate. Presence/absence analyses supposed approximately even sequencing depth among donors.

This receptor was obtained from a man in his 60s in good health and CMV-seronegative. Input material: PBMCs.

The CDR3 loop is CAISPGTGGDNQPQHF. CDR3 nucleotide sequence: TGTGCCATCAGTCCCGGGACAGGGGGGGACAATCAGCCCCAGCATTTT. The genes are TRBV10-3 and TRBJ1-5; 11 bases fit TRBD1. V shed 5 bases, J shed 3 bases, and the junction held 6 bases outside the gene matches. The CDR3 is 16 residues long. Germline assignment: CDR1 ENHRY and CDR2 SYGVKD.